This T cell receptor beta chain comes out of a study of blood T cell repertoires in COVID-19. Study summary: The analysed material was cDNA or gDNA that came from T cells, B-cell-depleted T cells, or PBMCs.

V was cut by 2 bases and J by 8 bases, with 19 bases left in between. The germline CDR1 and CDR2 sequences are LGHDT and YNNKEL (reference sequence). CDR3 size: 16 residues. Measured with immunoSEQ multiplex PCR; TCRdb has only the in-frame clones, and not every one. The repertoire holds fewer than 250,000 clones, 83% seen once, with roughly 5% in the top ten. The chain carries TRBV3-1 (or the pseudogene TRBV3-2) and TRBJ1-3, with TRBD1 as a possible D gene (5 bases). The TCR comes from a human donor in a cohort sampled during active COVID-19. Sequences were obtained from peripheral blood. The CDR3 DNA sequence: TGTGCCAGCAGCCAACTAGAGGGGACTCCGGGGGACACCATATATTTT. Translation: CASSQLEGTPGDTIYF.